This T cell receptor beta chain was retrieved from a study of blood T cells in healthy people across ages. V was pared by 11 bases and J by 6 bases, with 19 bases between. Germline values: CDR1 SNHLY, CDR2 FYNNEI. There are 13 residues in the CDR3. A second PCR of roughly 6 to 12 cycles used a sample-barcoded 5' primer and a J-beta primer mix. The authors tagged each cDNA molecule using a template-switch adaptor with 12 random nucleotides. From the 5' RACE reads, TCRdb called clonotypes with MiXCR, one entry per CDR3 protein. The data hold 1,300,000 or so distinct CDR3 sequences, with around 59% observed a single time.

The chain combines TRBV2 with TRBJ1-1; D gene uncertain. Sequenced material: blood. The TCR comes from a man between 18 and 29 years old in good health. The CDR3 region has the DNA TGTGCCGGCTGTCGGACGGACGGGGCTGAAGCTTTCTTT. Its protein is CAGCRTDGAEAFF.